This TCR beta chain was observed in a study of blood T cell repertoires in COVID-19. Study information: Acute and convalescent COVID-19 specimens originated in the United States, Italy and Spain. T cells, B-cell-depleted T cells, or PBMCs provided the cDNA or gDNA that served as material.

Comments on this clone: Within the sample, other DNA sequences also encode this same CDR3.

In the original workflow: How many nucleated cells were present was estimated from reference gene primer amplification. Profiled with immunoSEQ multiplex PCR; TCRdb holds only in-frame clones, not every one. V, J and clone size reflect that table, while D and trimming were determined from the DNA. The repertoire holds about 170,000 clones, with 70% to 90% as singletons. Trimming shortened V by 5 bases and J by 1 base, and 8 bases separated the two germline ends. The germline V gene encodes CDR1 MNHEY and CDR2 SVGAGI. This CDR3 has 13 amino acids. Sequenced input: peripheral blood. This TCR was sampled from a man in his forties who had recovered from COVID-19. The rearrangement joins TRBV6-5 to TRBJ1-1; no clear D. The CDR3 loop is CASSRTRNTEAFF. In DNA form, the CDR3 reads TGTGCCAGCAGTAGAACCAGGAACACTGAAGCTTTCTTT.